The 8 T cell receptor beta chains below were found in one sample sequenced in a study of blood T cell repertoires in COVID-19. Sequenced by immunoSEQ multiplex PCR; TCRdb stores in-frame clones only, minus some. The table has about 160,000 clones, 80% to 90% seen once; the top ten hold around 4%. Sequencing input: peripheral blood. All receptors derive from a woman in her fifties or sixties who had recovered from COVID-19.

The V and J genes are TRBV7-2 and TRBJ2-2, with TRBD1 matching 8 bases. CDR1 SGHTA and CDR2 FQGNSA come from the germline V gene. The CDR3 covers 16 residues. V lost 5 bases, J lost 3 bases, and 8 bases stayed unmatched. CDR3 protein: CASSLGTGRYTGELFF. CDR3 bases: TGTGCCAGCAGCCTAGGGACAGGACGTTACACCGGGGAGCTGTTTTTT.

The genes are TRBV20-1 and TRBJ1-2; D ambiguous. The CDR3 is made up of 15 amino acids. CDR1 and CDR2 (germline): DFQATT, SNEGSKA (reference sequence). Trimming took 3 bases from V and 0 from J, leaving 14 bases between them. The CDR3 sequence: CSASPPLDTNYGYTF. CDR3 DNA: TGCAGTGCTAGTCCCCCTTTAGATACTAACTATGGCTACACCTTC.

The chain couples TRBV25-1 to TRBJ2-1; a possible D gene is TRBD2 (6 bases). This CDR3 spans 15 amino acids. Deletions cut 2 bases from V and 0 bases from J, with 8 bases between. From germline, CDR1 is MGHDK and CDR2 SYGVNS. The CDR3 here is CASSEAGSSYNEQFF. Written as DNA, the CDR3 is TGTGCCAGCAGTGAAGCGGGAAGCTCCTACAATGAGCAGTTCTTC.

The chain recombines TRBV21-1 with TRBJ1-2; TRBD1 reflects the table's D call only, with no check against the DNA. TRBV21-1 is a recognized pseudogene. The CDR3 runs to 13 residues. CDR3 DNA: TGTGCCAGCAGCAAGGGGACAGGGAACGGCTACACCTTC. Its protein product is CASSKGTGNGYTF.

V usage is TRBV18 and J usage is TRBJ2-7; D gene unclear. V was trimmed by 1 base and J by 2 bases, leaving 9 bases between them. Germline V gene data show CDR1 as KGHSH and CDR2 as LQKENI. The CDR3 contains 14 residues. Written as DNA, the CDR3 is TGTGCCAGCTCACCACAATTACAAGCCTACGAGCAGTACTTC. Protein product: CASSPQLQAYEQYF.

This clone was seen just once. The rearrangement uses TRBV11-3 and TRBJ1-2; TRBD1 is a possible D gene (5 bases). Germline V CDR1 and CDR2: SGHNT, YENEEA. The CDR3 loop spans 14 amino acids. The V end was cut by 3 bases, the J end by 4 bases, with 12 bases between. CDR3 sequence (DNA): TGTGCCAGCAGCTTTCGGGCAGGGCCCTATGGCTACACCTTC. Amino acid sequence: CASSFRAGPYGYTF.

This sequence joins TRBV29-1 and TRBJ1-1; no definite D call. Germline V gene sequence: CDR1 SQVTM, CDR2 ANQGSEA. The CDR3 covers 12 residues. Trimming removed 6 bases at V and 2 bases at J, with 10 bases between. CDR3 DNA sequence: TGCAGCGTAGAGGCTCGTAACACTGAAGCTTTCTTT. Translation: CSVEARNTEAFF.

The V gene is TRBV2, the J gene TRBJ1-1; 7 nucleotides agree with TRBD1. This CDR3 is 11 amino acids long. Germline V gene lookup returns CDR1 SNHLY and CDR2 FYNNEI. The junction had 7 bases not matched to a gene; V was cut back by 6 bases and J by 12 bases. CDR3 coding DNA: TGTGCCAGCAGCCTAGACAGGGAGCCTTTCTTT. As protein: CASSLDREPFF. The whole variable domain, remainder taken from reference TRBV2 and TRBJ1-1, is EPEVTQTPSHQVTQMGQEVILRCVPISNHLYFYWYRQILGQKVEFLVSFYNNEISEKSEIFDDQFSVERPDGSNFTLKIRSTKLEDSAMYFCASSLDREPFFGQGTRLTVV.